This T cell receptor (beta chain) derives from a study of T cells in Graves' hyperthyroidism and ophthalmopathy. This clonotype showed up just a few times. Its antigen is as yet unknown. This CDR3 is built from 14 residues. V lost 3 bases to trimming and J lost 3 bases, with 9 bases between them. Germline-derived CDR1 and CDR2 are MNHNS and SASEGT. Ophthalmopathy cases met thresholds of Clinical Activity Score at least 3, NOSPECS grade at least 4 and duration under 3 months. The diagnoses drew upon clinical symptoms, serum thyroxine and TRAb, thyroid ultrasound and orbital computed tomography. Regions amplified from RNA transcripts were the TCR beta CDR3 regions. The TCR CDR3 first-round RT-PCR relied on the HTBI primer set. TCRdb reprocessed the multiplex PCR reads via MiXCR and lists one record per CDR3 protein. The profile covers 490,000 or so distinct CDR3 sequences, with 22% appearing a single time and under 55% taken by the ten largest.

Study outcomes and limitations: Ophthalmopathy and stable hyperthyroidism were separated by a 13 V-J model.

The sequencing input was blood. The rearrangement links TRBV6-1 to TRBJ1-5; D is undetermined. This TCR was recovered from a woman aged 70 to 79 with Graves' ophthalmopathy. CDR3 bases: TGTGCCAGCAGTGAGATAGGGCACAATCAGCCCCAGCATTTT. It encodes CASSEIGHNQPQHF.